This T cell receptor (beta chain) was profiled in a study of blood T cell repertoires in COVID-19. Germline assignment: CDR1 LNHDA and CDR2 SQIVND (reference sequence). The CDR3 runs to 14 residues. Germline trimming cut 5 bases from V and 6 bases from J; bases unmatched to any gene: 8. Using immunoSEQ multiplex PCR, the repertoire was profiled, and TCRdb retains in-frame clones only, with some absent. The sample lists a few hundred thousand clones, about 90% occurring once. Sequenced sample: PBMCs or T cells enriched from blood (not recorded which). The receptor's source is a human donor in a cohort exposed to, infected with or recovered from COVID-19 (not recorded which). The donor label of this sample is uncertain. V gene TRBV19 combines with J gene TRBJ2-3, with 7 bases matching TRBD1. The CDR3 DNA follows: TGTGCCAGTAGTCCGACAGGGCGTTTGGATACGCAGTATTTT. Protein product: CASSPTGRLDTQYF.